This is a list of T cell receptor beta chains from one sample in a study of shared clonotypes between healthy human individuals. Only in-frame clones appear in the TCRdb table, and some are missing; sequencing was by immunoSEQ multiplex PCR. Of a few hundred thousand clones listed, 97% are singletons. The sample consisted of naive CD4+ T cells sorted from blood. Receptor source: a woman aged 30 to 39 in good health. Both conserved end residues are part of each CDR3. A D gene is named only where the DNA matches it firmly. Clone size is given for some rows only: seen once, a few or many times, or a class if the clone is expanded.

cdr3_aa: CASSVGFLAGGPSYNEQFF
cdr3_nt: TGTGCCAGCAGCGTAGGTTTTCTAGCGGGAGGGCCCTCCTACAATGAGCAGTTCTTC
d_call: TRBD2
j_call: TRBJ2-1
v_call: TRBV9
clone_size: -

cdr3_aa: CASSPSATNEKLFF
cdr3_nt: TGTGCCAGCAGTCCCAGTGCAACTAATGAAAAACTGTTTTTT
d_call: -
j_call: TRBJ1-4
v_call: TRBV28
clone_size: -

cdr3_aa: CASRDDSSGANVLTF
cdr3_nt: TGTGCCAGCAGGGACGACAGCTCTGGGGCCAACGTCCTGACTTTC
d_call: -
j_call: TRBJ2-6
v_call: TRBV6-6
clone_size: -

cdr3_aa: CASSLVLAGADTQYF
cdr3_nt: TGCGCCAGCAGCTTGGTGCTAGCCGGCGCAGATACGCAGTATTTT
d_call: -
j_call: TRBJ2-3
v_call: TRBV5-1
clone_size: -

cdr3_aa: CASSYSDRQPQHF
cdr3_nt: TGTGCCAGCAGTTACTCGGATAGACAGCCCCAGCATTTT
d_call: -
j_call: TRBJ1-5
v_call: TRBV6-6
clone_size: -

cdr3_aa: CAISDSGQGNTEAFF
cdr3_nt: TGTGCCATCAGTGACTCGGGACAGGGTAACACTGAAGCTTTCTTT
d_call: TRBD1
j_call: TRBJ1-1
v_call: TRBV10-3
clone_size: -

cdr3_aa: CASSGPGTGKNSPLHF
cdr3_nt: TGTGCCAGCAGTGGTCCCGGGACAGGGAAAAATTCACCCCTCCACTTT
d_call: TRBD1
j_call: TRBJ1-6
v_call: TRBV25-1
clone_size: -

cdr3_aa: CASRVRDSDEQYF
cdr3_nt: TGTGCCAGCAGGGTCCGGGACAGTGACGAGCAGTACTTC
d_call: TRBD1
j_call: TRBJ2-7
v_call: TRBV6-5
clone_size: -

cdr3_aa: CASSQRGRANSYEQYF
cdr3_nt: TGCGCCAGCAGCCAAAGGGGCAGGGCGAATTCCTACGAGCAGTACTTC
d_call: -
j_call: TRBJ2-7
v_call: TRBV5-1
clone_size: -

cdr3_aa: CASTAGDGNEQFF
cdr3_nt: TGCGCCAGCACGGCGGGGGACGGCAATGAGCAGTTCTTC
d_call: TRBD2
j_call: TRBJ2-1
v_call: TRBV10-1
clone_size: -

cdr3_aa: CASSDQVRDLPTYEQYF
cdr3_nt: TGTGCCAGCAGCGACCAAGTAAGGGACCTCCCTACCTACGAGCAGTACTTC
d_call: -
j_call: TRBJ2-7
v_call: TRBV21-1
clone_size: -

cdr3_aa: CASSEGLAGGREFRDEQFF
cdr3_nt: TGTGCCAGCAGTGAAGGACTAGCGGGAGGCCGCGAGTTTCGGGATGAGCAGTTCTTC
d_call: TRBD2
j_call: TRBJ2-1
v_call: TRBV6-1
clone_size: -

cdr3_aa: CASSRWTSGTYNEQFF
cdr3_nt: TGTGCCAGCAGCCGATGGACTAGCGGGACATACAATGAGCAGTTCTTC
d_call: TRBD2
j_call: TRBJ2-1
v_call: TRBV11-2
clone_size: -

cdr3_aa: CASSVASNHLETQYF
cdr3_nt: TGTGCCAGCAGCGTAGCTAGCAACCACTTGGAGACCCAGTACTTC
d_call: -
j_call: TRBJ2-5
v_call: TRBV9
clone_size: once

cdr3_aa: CASSLLASGGSGELFF
cdr3_nt: TGTGCCAGCAGTTTATTGGCTAGTGGGGGGTCCGGGGAGCTGTTTTTT
d_call: -
j_call: TRBJ2-2
v_call: TRBV28
clone_size: -

cdr3_aa: CASSLQQGGSYEQYF
cdr3_nt: TGTGCCAGCTCACTACAACAGGGGGGGTCCTACGAGCAGTACTTC
d_call: -
j_call: TRBJ2-7
v_call: TRBV18
clone_size: few